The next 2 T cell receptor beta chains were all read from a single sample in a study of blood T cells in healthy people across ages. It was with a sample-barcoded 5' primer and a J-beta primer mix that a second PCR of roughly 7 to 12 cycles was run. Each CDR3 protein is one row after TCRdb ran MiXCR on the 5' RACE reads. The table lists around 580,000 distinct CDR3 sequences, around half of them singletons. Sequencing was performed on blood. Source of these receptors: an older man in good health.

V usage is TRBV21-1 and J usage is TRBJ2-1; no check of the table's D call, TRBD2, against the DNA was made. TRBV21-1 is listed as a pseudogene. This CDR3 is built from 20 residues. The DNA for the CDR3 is TGTGCCAGCACCCAGAGGCGTTTGGGGGGAGGGCCCAGTAGCCGCAATGAGCAGTTCTTC. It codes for CASTQRRLGGGPSSRNEQFF.

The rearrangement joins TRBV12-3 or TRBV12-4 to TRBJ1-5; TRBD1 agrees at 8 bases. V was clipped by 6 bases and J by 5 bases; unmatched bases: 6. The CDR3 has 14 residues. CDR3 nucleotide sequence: TGTGCCAGCAGCCTTGACAGGGGTTATCAGCCCCAGCATTTT. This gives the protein CASSLDRGYQPQHF.